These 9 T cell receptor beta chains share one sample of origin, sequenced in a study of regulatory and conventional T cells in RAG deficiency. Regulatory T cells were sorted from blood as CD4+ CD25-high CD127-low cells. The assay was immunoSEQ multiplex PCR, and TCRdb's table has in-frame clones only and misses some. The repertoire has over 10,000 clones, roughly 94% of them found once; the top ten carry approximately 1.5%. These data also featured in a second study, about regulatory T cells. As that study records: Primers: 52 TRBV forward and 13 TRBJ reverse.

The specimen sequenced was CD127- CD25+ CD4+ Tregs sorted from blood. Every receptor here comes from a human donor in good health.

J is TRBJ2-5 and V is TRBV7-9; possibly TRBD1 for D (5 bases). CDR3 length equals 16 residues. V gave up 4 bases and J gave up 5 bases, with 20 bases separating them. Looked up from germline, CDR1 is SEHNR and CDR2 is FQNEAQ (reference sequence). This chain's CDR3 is CASSSSFAVAGETQYF. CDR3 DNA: TGTGCCAGCAGCTCCTCTTTCGCTGTGGCAGGGGAGACCCAGTACTTC. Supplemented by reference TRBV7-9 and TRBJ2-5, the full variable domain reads DTGVSQNPRHKITKRGQNVTFRCDPISEHNRLYWYRQTLGQGPEFLTYFQNEAQLEKSRLLSDRFSAERPKGSFSTLEIQRTEQGDSAMYLCASSSSFAVAGETQYFGPGTRLLVL.

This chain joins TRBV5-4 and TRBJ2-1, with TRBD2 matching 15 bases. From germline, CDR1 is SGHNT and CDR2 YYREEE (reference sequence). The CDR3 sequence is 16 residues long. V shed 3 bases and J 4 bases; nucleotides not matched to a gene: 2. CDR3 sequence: CASSSGLAGGYNEQFF. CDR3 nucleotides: TGTGCCAGCAGCTCCGGACTAGCGGGGGGGTACAATGAGCAGTTCTTC. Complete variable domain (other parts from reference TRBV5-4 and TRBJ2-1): ETGVTQSPTHLIKTRGQQVTLRCSSQSGHNTVSWYQQALGQGPQFIFQYYREEENGRGNFPPRFSGLQFPNYSSELNVNALELDDSALYLCASSSGLAGGYNEQFFGPGTRLTVL.

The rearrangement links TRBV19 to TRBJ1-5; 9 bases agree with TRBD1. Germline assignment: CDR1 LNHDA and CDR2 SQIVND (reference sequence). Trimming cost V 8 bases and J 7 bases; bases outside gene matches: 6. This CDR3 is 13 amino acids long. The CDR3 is CASSGTGSQPQHF. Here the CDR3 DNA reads TGTGCCAGTTCGGGGACAGGGAGCCAGCCCCAGCATTTT.

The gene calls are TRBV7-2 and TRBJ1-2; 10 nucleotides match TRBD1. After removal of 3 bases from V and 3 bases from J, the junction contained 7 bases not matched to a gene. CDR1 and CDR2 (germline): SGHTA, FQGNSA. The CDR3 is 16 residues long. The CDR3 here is CASSLGGTGVDYGYTF. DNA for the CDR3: TGTGCCAGCAGCTTGGGGGGGACAGGGGTAGACTATGGCTACACCTTC.

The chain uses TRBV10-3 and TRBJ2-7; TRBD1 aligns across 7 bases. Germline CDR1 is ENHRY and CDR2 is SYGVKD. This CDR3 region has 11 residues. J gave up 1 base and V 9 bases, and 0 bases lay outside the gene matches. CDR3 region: CAMGQSYEQYF. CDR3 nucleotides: TGTGCCATGGGACAGTCCTACGAGCAGTACTTC.

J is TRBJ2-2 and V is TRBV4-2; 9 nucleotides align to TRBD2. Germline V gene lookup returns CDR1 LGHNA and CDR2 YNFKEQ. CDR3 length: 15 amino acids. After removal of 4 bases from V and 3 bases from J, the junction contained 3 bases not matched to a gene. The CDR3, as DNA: TGTGCCAGCAGCCGCGGGGGGGCCGACACCGGGGAGCTGTTTTTT. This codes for CASSRGGADTGELFF.

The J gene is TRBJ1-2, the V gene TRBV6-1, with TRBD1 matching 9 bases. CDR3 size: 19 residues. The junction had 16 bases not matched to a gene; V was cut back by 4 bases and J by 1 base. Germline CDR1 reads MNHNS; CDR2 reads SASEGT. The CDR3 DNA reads TGTGCCAGCAGTGGGGCCCCAGGGACAGGGCCTGGACTTAACTATGGCTACACCTTC. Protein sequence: CASSGAPGTGPGLNYGYTF.

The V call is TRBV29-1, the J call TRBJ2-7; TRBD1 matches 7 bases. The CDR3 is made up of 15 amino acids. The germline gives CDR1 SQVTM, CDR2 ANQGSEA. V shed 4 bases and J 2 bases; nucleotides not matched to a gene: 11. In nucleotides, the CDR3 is TGCAGCGTTGGGACTCACAAAGGGGGCACCTACGAGCAGTACTTC. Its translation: CSVGTHKGGTYEQYF.

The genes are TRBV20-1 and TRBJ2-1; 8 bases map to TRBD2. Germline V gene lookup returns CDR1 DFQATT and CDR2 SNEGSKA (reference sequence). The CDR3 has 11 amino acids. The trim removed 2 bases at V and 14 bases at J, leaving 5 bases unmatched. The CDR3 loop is CSARPGGVEFF. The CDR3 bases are TGCAGTGCTAGACCGGGGGGGGTTGAGTTCTTC.